The entry below describes one T cell receptor (beta chain). Here immunoSEQ multiplex PCR was the method, and the copy in TCRdb shows in-frame clones only, minus some. Of about 200,000 clones listed, around nine tenths are singletons. The CDR3 spans 15 residues. Germline V gene data show CDR1 as SGHRS and CDR2 as YFSETQ. The V end lost 0 bases, the J end lost 3 bases, and 10 bases lay between the germline ends. The source of the sample is a study of blood T cell repertoires in COVID-19. Study summary: COVID-19 samples, acute and convalescent, were from the United States, Italy and Spain.

Sequences were obtained from peripheral blood. The clonotype comes from a man aged 60 to 69 who had recovered from COVID-19. The rearrangement joins TRBV5-1 to TRBJ1-3; D gene uncertain. The CDR3 DNA reads as TGCGCCAGCAGCTTGGCCGGAGGGAATGGAAACACCATATATTTT. Translating gives CASSLAGGNGNTIYF. Drawing the rest from reference TRBV5-1 and TRBJ1-3, the complete variable domain is KAGVTQTPRYLIKTRGQQVTLSCSPISGHRSVSWYQQTPGQGLQFLFEYFSETQRNKGNFPGRFSGRQFSNSRSEMNVSTLELGDSALYLCASSLAGGNGNTIYFGEGSWLTVV.